Below, 19 T cell receptor beta chains from the same sample are listed, as sequenced in a study of immune reconstitution after stem cell transplant in scleroderma. MiXCR, run by TCRdb on the RT-PCR reads, gives a single entry per CDR3 protein. The sample has under 3,500 distinct CDR3 sequences, about 3.9% seen once. This specimen was taken before or after autologous hematopoietic stem cell transplantation (not recorded which). The receptors come from a human donor with systemic sclerosis.

This clonotype is medium-sized in the sample. This sequence joins TRBV7-8 and TRBJ2-7; D possibly uses TRBD1 or TRBD2 (7 bases each). Germline CDR1 is SGHVS and CDR2 is FQNEAQ. The CDR3 has 13 residues. V lost 5 bases to trimming and J lost 4 bases, with 12 bases between them. CDR3 DNA: TGTGCCAGCAGCGCCCAGGGGGGGTACGAGCAGTACTTC. Its protein product is CASSAQGGYEQYF.

This clonotype is classed as medium-sized. The chain uses TRBV27 and TRBJ1-6; D unclear. V was trimmed by 3 bases and J by 0 bases, leaving 3 bases between them. This CDR3 has 14 amino acids. Germline-derived CDR1 and CDR2 are MNHEY and SMNVEV (reference sequence). CDR3 in DNA: TGTGCCAGCAGTTTTAGCTCCTATAATTCACCCCTCCACTTT. Protein product: CASSFSSYNSPLHF.

This clonotype qualifies as medium-sized. The V and J genes are TRBV7-6 and TRBJ2-2, with 7 bases identical to TRBD1. V was pared by 6 bases and J by 7 bases, with 8 bases of the junction left unmatched. Germline CDR1 SGHVS, CDR2 FNYEAQ. The CDR3 totals 14 residues. DNA for the CDR3: TGTGCCAGCAGAATGGGTCAGGGGGACGGGGAGCTGTTTTTT. Amino acids: CASRMGQGDGELFF.

Sample share makes this clonotype medium-sized. This chain connects TRBV29-1 to TRBJ2-7; no reliable D call. CDR3 size: 12 residues. V gave up 4 bases and J gave up 3 bases, with 10 bases separating them. Per germline, CDR1 SQVTM and CDR2 ANQGSEA. The CDR3 spells CSVGVRNYEQYF. CDR3 in DNA: TGCAGCGTTGGGGTCAGGAACTACGAGCAGTACTTC.

This clonotype is medium-sized in the sample. The J gene is TRBJ2-7, the V gene TRBV25-1; no firm D call. With 3 bases removed from V and 0 bases from J, the gap between germline ends came to 9 bases. The CDR3 runs to 14 residues. Germline CDR1 reads MGHDK; CDR2 reads SYGVNS. CDR3 DNA: TGTGCCAGCAGTGACTCATTCAGCTCCTACGAGCAGTACTTC. Translating gives CASSDSFSSYEQYF.

This clonotype was seen more than once but under ten times. V and J are TRBV19 and TRBJ1-5; 9 bases match TRBD1. Germline-derived CDR1 and CDR2 are LNHDA and SQIVND (reference sequence). This CDR3 is built from 17 residues. V shed 3 bases and J 3 bases; nucleotides not matched to a gene: 9. The CDR3 DNA reads as TGTGCCAGTAGTATGGCGTCGGGACAGGGATTCAATCAGCCCCAGCATTTT. It is translated as CASSMASGQGFNQPQHF.

This clonotype has only one observation. This chain joins TRBV5-1 and TRBJ2-1; 14 positions agree with TRBD2. The CDR3 consists of 15 residues. Germline V CDR1 and CDR2: SGHRS, YFSETQ. V lost 4 bases, J lost 10 bases, and 7 bases stayed unmatched. The DNA of the CDR3 is TGCGCCAGCAGCCCGGGACTAGCGGGAGAGGGCGAGCAGTTCTTC. Translated: CASSPGLAGEGEQFF.

This clonotype is deemed medium-sized. V is TRBV7-2 and J is TRBJ2-5; 7 positions agree with TRBD1. The J segment lost 5 bases and the V segment lost 4 bases, leaving 4 bases of the junction unmatched. CDR1 and CDR2 (germline): SGHTA, FQGNSA. The CDR3 runs to 13 residues. The CDR3 loop is CASSSDRRETQYF. The CDR3 DNA reads as TGTGCCAGCAGCTCGGACAGGAGGGAGACCCAGTACTTC.

This clonotype counts as medium-sized (0.01 to 0.1%). J is TRBJ2-7 and V is TRBV7-9; no firm D call. The germline V gene encodes CDR1 SEHNR and CDR2 FQNEAQ (reference sequence). V dropped 2 bases and J dropped 3 bases, with 8 bases sitting between them. The CDR3 consists of 13 residues. For the CDR3, the DNA is TGTGCCAGCAGCTTATACTCGGACTACGAGCAGTACTTC. Protein product: CASSLYSDYEQYF.

This clonotype rates as medium-sized. The chain couples TRBV25-1 to TRBJ2-5; 7 bases match TRBD1. The CDR3 covers 16 residues. Germline loops: CDR1 MGHDK, CDR2 SYGVNS. The V gene end was trimmed by 3 bases and the J gene end by 2 bases; junction bases not matched to a gene: 9. The CDR3 nucleotides read TGTGCCAGCAGTGACTGGGAGAGGGGGCGACAAGAGACCCAGTACTTC. Translated, it gives CASSDWERGRQETQYF.

By proportion, this clonotype is medium-sized (0.01 to 0.1%). The chain links TRBV25-1 to TRBJ1-1; 10 bases are a match to TRBD1. Germline trimming cut 5 bases from V and 4 bases from J; bases unmatched to any gene: 19. This CDR3 has 19 residues. Germline V gene data show CDR1 as MGHDK and CDR2 as SYGVNS. CDR3 nucleotide sequence: TGTGCCAGCAGTCCCGGTATTTCCGGGACAGGGGTTGTCGGCACTGAAGCTTTCTTT. Amino acid sequence: CASSPGISGTGVVGTEAFF.

In its sample, this clonotype is medium-sized. The rearrangement links TRBV20-1 to TRBJ1-5; 11 bases align to TRBD1. The germline V gene has CDR1 DFQATT and CDR2 SNEGSKA (reference sequence). The J segment lost 5 bases and the V segment lost 5 bases, leaving 5 bases of the junction unmatched. The CDR3 spans 14 residues. CDR3 in DNA: TGCAGTGCTGGGACAGGGGGTCCGGATCAGCCCCAGCATTTT. It codes for CSAGTGGPDQPQHF.

This clonotype counts as medium-sized (0.01 to 0.1%). This rearrangement joins TRBV5-1 to TRBJ1-2; 7 bases are a match to TRBD1. This CDR3 is built from 12 residues. The V and J ends lost 5 bases and 2 bases, in that order; junction bases with no gene match: 0. Germline loops: CDR1 SGHRS, CDR2 YFSETQ. The CDR3 coding sequence is TGCGCCAGCAGGACAGGGAACTATGGCTACACCTTC. This encodes CASRTGNYGYTF.

Judged by abundance, this clonotype is medium-sized. This chain joins TRBV5-1 and TRBJ2-5; no clear D. CDR1 and CDR2 from the germline V gene are SGHRS and YFSETQ. There are 14 residues in the CDR3. Trimming cost V 0 bases and J 2 bases, with 8 bases left between them. CDR3 protein: CASSLVPGQETQYF. As DNA, the CDR3 is TGCGCCAGCAGCTTGGTCCCCGGTCAAGAGACCCAGTACTTC.

In its sample, this clonotype is medium-sized. The V and J genes are TRBV10-3 and TRBJ1-1; 10 positions match TRBD1. The CDR3 loop spans 13 amino acids. The germline V gene has CDR1 ENHRY and CDR2 SYGVKD. V was clipped by 10 bases and J by 7 bases; unmatched bases: 9. CDR3 amino acids: CATRDRGFVEAFF. CDR3 DNA sequence: TGTGCCACTCGGGACAGGGGCTTCGTTGAAGCTTTCTTT.

By proportion, this clonotype is medium-sized (0.01 to 0.1%). This chain links TRBV2 with TRBJ2-7, with D uncertain. The V end lost 4 bases, the J end lost 3 bases, and 4 bases lay between the germline ends. Germline V gene data show CDR1 as SNHLY and CDR2 as FYNNEI. This CDR3 region has 11 residues. The CDR3 coding sequence is TGTGCCAGCAGTGGTAGCTACGAGCAGTACTTC. Translated: CASSGSYEQYF.

Relative to its sample, this clonotype is medium-sized. This chain links TRBV18 with TRBJ2-1; 10 bases are a match to TRBD2. This CDR3 spans 15 amino acids. J lost 6 bases, V lost 2 bases, and 4 bases had no gene match. Germline CDR1 KGHSH, CDR2 LQKENI. The CDR3 loop reads CASSPRASGSNEQFF. The CDR3 DNA reads TGTGCCAGCTCACCAAGGGCTAGCGGGAGCAATGAGCAGTTCTTC.

In its sample, this clonotype ranks as medium-sized (0.01 to 0.1%). The chain recombines TRBV18 with TRBJ2-1; TRBD1 matches 9 bases. Germline V gives CDR1 KGHSH, CDR2 LQKENI. The ends lost 2 bases at V and 4 bases at J; junction bases unmatched: 0. CDR3 size: 14 residues. CDR3 amino acids: CASSPGQGYNEQFF. The CDR3 nucleotides read TGTGCCAGCTCACCAGGACAGGGGTACAATGAGCAGTTCTTC.

By share, this clonotype counts as medium-sized. The chain uses TRBV25-1 and TRBJ1-4; 7 bases line up with TRBD1. Germline values: CDR1 MGHDK, CDR2 SYGVNS. The V and J ends lost 2 bases and 8 bases, in that order; junction bases with no gene match: 11. This CDR3 has 16 residues. The DNA for the CDR3 is TGTGCCAGCAGTGAAGTGTCCGAGGGGGCCAGGGAAAAACTGTTTTTT. This codes for CASSEVSEGAREKLFF. The variable domain in full, completed from reference TRBV25-1 and TRBJ1-4, reads EADIYQTPRYLVIGTGKKITLECSQTMGHDKMYWYQQDPGMELHLIHYSYGVNSTEKGDLSSESTVSRIRTEHFPLTLESARPSHTSQYLCASSEVSEGAREKLFFGSGTQLSVL.